One and the same sample provided the 30 T cell receptor beta chains below, sequenced in a study of cytomegalovirus exposure and HLA in healthy donors (TCRdb year 2017). To prepare the library, the immunoSEQ multiplex PCR assay was applied. The multiplex PCR relied on a mix of 60 forward primers for TCR Vbeta segments and 13 reverse primers for TCR Jbeta segments. TCRdb holds this immuneACCESS table with in-frame rearrangements only. Some clones are missing; in checked studies, unresolved V genes explain under half, and the rest has no known cause. Here the sample has fewer than 150,000 clones; roughly 80% occur a single time. The leading ten clones occupy around 4.5% of the sample. The sequencing sample was made of PBMCs. The receptors come from a man aged 40-49 years in good health and CMV-seropositive.

V usage is TRBV13 and J usage is TRBJ2-7; 10 bases align to TRBD1. The CDR3 has 15 amino acids. CDR1 and CDR2 (germline): PRHDT, FYEKMQ (reference sequence). V shed 2 bases, J shed 7 bases, and the junction held 8 bases outside the gene matches. Here the CDR3 reads CASSLLGQGTREQYF. The CDR3 bases are TGTGCCAGCAGCTTACTGGGACAGGGGACTCGGGAGCAGTACTTC.

This clone appeared a single time. The rearrangement joins TRBV19 to TRBJ1-5; the match to TRBD1 covers 7 bases. CDR1 and CDR2 from the germline V gene are LNHDA and SQIVND (reference sequence). V dropped 6 bases and J dropped 7; count of bases not matched to a gene: 9. This CDR3 region has 14 residues. The CDR3 spells CASRTGTEGQPQHF. The CDR3 coding sequence is TGTGCCAGTAGAACAGGGACAGAAGGACAGCCCCAGCATTTT.

This clone was detected only once. The rearrangement uses TRBV9 and TRBJ1-2; TRBD1 aligns across 7 bases. There are 14 residues in the CDR3. Trimming cost V 0 bases and J 8 bases; bases outside gene matches: 7. The germline CDR1 and CDR2 sequences are SGDLS and YYNGEE. The CDR3 protein is CASSVEWNRGGYTF. The CDR3 bases are TGTGCCAGCAGCGTAGAGTGGAACAGGGGAGGCTACACCTTC.

In this sample, this clone turned up once. This sequence joins TRBV7-3 and TRBJ2-3; tentative D call: TRBD2 (5 bases). Trimming pared 5 bases from V and 4 bases from J, leaving 16 bases between. In germline, CDR1 is SGHTA, CDR2 FQGTGA. The CDR3 sequence is 15 residues long. CDR3 coding DNA: TGTGCCAGCAGCCCGGAGCGGATGATGTCAGATACGCAGTATTTT. It encodes CASSPERMMSDTQYF.

The chain couples TRBV30 to TRBJ1-5; D unclear. Per germline, CDR1 GTSNPN and CDR2 SVGIG (reference sequence). The CDR3 runs to 13 residues. V was pared by 1 base and J by 4 bases, with 8 bases between. Written as DNA, the CDR3 is TGTGCCTGGAGTGGAACCCTAAATCAGCCCCAGCATTTT. It yields the protein CAWSGTLNQPQHF. The variable domain in full, with the rest retrieved from reference TRBV30 and TRBJ1-5, is SQTIHQWPATLVQPVGSPLSLECTVEGTSNPNLYWYRQAAGRGLQLLFYSVGIGQISSEVPQNLSASRPQDRQFILSSKKLLLSDSGFYLCAWSGTLNQPQHFGDGTRLSIL.

The V gene is TRBV30, the J gene TRBJ1-6; D call uncertain. Germline CDR1 is GTSNPN and CDR2 is SVGIG (reference sequence). CDR3 length: 16 residues. Trimming stripped 2 bases from V and 0 bases from J, with 11 bases between. The DNA for the CDR3 is TGTGCCTGGAGTCCGGGTCTCAGCTCCTATAATTCACCCCTCCACTTT. Amino acids: CAWSPGLSSYNSPLHF.

The V gene is TRBV25-1, the J gene TRBJ2-7; 9 positions agree with TRBD2. The length of the CDR3 is 15 residues. Trimming removed 3 bases from V and 2 bases from J; junction bases left unmatched: 5. Germline-derived CDR1 and CDR2 are MGHDK and SYGVNS. In DNA, the CDR3 is TGTGCCAGCAGTGATCGACTAGCGGTGACCTACGAGCAGTACTTC. It is translated as CASSDRLAVTYEQYF.

The chain uses TRBV6-5 and TRBJ2-7; D perhaps matches TRBD2 (6 bases). The CDR3 runs 15 residues. Trimming left V 0 bases short and J 2 bases short, with 11 bases between. Per the germline V gene, CDR1 is MNHEY and CDR2 is SVGAGI. The CDR3 reads CASSYSGLDTYEQYF. The CDR3 DNA reads TGTGCCAGCAGTTACTCGGGACTGGACACCTACGAGCAGTACTTC.

This chain uses TRBV7-9 with TRBJ1-1; D call uncertain. The ends were cut back, 7 bases at V and 0 bases at J, with 12 bases in the middle. The germline gives CDR1 SEHNR, CDR2 FQNEAQ (reference sequence). The length of the CDR3 is 14 residues. The CDR3: CASTDTDMNTEAFF. For the CDR3, the DNA is TGTGCCAGCACGGATACAGATATGAACACTGAAGCTTTCTTT.

The rearrangement uses TRBV30 and TRBJ2-3; no clear D. The CDR3 runs 12 residues. V lost 6 bases and J 0 bases, leaving 7 bases between the germline ends. The germline CDR1 and CDR2 sequences are GTSNPN and SVGIG (reference sequence). The CDR3 DNA reads TGTGCCTGCCAGGCTAGCACAGATACGCAGTATTTT. It encodes CACQASTDTQYF. The complete variable domain, with remaining parts taken from reference TRBV30 and TRBJ2-3, reads SQTIHQWPATLVQPVGSPLSLECTVEGTSNPNLYWYRQAAGRGLQLLFYSVGIGQISSEVPQNLSASRPQDRQFILSSKKLLLSDSGFYLCACQASTDTQYFGPGTRLTVL.

The chain combines TRBV6-5 with TRBJ2-2; D remains ambiguous. In germline, CDR1 is MNHEY, CDR2 SVGAGI. The CDR3 contains 14 residues. V shed 5 bases and J shed 4 bases, with 11 bases lying between them. DNA for the CDR3: TGTGCCAGCAGTCGAACATCAGGCACCGGGGAGCTGTTTTTT. It specifies CASSRTSGTGELFF.

This chain links TRBV21-1 with TRBJ2-7; the table's D call TRBD2 went unverified against the DNA. TRBV21-1 is annotated as a pseudogene. The CDR3 has 15 amino acids. The CDR3 coding sequence is TGTGCCAGCCCCAGAAAAGCGGGCCTTTCCTACGAGCAGTACTTC. Protein: CASPRKAGLSYEQYF.

This chain joins TRBV2 and TRBJ1-5, with a tentative D call TRBD1 (5 bases). V was clipped by 5 bases and J by 6 bases, with 14 bases between them. Germline V lookup: CDR1 SNHLY, CDR2 FYNNEI. The CDR3 loop spans 14 amino acids. CDR3 protein: CASSLSGRGQPQHF. The CDR3 nucleotides read TGTGCCAGCAGTTTATCAGGGCGAGGTCAGCCCCAGCATTTT. Together with reference TRBV2 and TRBJ1-5, the CDR3 gives the full variable domain: EPEVTQTPSHQVTQMGQEVILRCVPISNHLYFYWYRQILGQKVEFLVSFYNNEISEKSEIFDDQFSVERPDGSNFTLKIRSTKLEDSAMYFCASSLSGRGQPQHFGDGTRLSIL.

The count of this clone is one. The chain couples TRBV27 to TRBJ2-2, with D tentatively TRBD2 (6 bases). V was pared by 7 bases and J by 5 bases, with 23 bases between. Germline CDR1 reads MNHEY; CDR2 reads SMNVEV (reference sequence). The CDR3 has 17 amino acids. As DNA, the CDR3 is TGTGCCAGCACCCCCTCCCATGGGGATCGGGGGACCGGGGAGCTGTTTTTT. It translates to CASTPSHGDRGTGELFF.

The chain carries TRBV9 and TRBJ2-7, with TRBD2 matching 14 bases. In germline, CDR1 is SGDLS, CDR2 YYNGEE. J was trimmed by 1 base and V by 3 bases; bases with no gene match: 6. This CDR3 has 17 amino acids. DNA for the CDR3: TGTGCCAGCAGCGCCGGGACTAGCGGGAGCTCTTCCTACGAGCAGTACTTC. Residues: CASSAGTSGSSSYEQYF.

The rearrangement links TRBV10-3 to TRBJ1-2, with D uncertain. Per the germline V gene, CDR1 is ENHRY and CDR2 is SYGVKD. This CDR3 spans 12 amino acids. The V end lost 2 bases, the J end lost 5 bases, and 6 bases lay between the germline ends. This CDR3 reads CAISEAGYGYTF. Here the CDR3 DNA reads TGTGCCATCAGTGAGGCGGGGTATGGCTACACCTTC.

The chain is built from TRBV30 and TRBJ2-1; D may be TRBD2 (5 bases). This CDR3 region has 13 residues. CDR1 is GTSNPN, CDR2 SVGIG, per germline (reference sequence). V lost 3 bases and J lost 9, with 15 bases in between. CDR3 sequence reads: CAWSSQLAREQFF. DNA for the CDR3: TGTGCCTGGAGCTCCCAGTTAGCGCGTGAGCAGTTCTTC.

This chain links TRBV5-5 with TRBJ1-3; 7 nucleotides line up with TRBD1. The CDR3 consists of 15 residues. V shed 1 base, J shed 2 bases, and the junction held 3 bases outside the gene matches. CDR1 and CDR2 (germline): SGHKS, YYEKEE (reference sequence). CDR3 in DNA: TGTGCCAGCAGCTTGAGGACAGGAGCTGGAAACACCATATATTTT. This codes for CASSLRTGAGNTIYF.

This rearrangement joins TRBV9 to TRBJ2-3; tentatively, D is TRBD2 (6 bases). Trimming cost V 2 bases and J 6 bases, with 10 bases left between them. CDR3 size: 13 residues. Per the germline V gene, CDR1 is SGDLS and CDR2 is YYNGEE. The CDR3 sequence is CASSVGTYDTQYF. The DNA of the CDR3 is TGTGCCAGCAGCGTGGGGACTTATGATACGCAGTATTTT.

Comments on this clone: Other DNA sequences within the sample encode an identical CDR3. The V call is TRBV7-2, the J call TRBJ1-2, with D hard to call. This CDR3 is 16 amino acids long. The V and J ends lost 0 bases and 4 bases respectively, with 15 bases between them. CDR1 is SGHTA, CDR2 FQGNSA, per germline. This CDR3 is CASSLAQGGTIYGYTF. CDR3 sequence (DNA): TGTGCCAGCAGCTTAGCGCAAGGTGGCACTATCTATGGCTACACCTTC.

The genes are TRBV12-5 and TRBJ1-2, with TRBD1 identical over 9 bases. Germline loops: CDR1 LGHNT, CDR2 FRNRAP. The trim removed 4 bases at V and 7 bases at J, leaving 7 bases unmatched. This CDR3 region has 14 residues. The CDR3 bases are TGTGCTAGTGGTTCGGGACAGGGCGACTCTGGCTACACCTTC. This encodes CASGSGQGDSGYTF.

The J gene is TRBJ1-1, the V gene TRBV7-9; no definite D call. The CDR3 has 13 residues. Germline CDR1 reads SEHNR; CDR2 reads FQNEAQ (reference sequence). V was shortened by 4 bases and J by 5 bases, with 11 bases between the two germline ends. The CDR3 DNA follows: TGTGCCAGCAGCTATAGTACCCGAACTGAAGCTTTCTTT. It translates to CASSYSTRTEAFF.

This chain connects TRBV30 to TRBJ1-5, with unresolved D. Trimming removed 2 bases at V and 3 bases at J, with 8 bases between. This CDR3 is built from 13 residues. Germline loops: CDR1 GTSNPN, CDR2 SVGIG (reference sequence). The CDR3 sequence: CAWSRSFNQPQHF. For the CDR3, the DNA is TGTGCCTGGAGTCGAAGCTTCAATCAGCCCCAGCATTTT.

The V gene is TRBV29-1, the J gene TRBJ1-1, with 7 bases aligning to TRBD1. The CDR3 runs 14 residues. V trimming: 5 bases; J trimming: 0 bases; junction bases outside the gene matches: 6. Germline V gene lookup returns CDR1 SQVTM and CDR2 ANQGSEA. The CDR3 reads CSVFPGQMNTEAFF. In nucleotides, the CDR3 is TGCAGCGTTTTTCCGGGACAGATGAACACTGAAGCTTTCTTT. Based on the CDR3 plus reference TRBV29-1 and TRBJ1-1, the full variable domain is SAVISQKPSRDICQRGTSLTIQCQVDSQVTMMFWYRQQPGQSLTLIATANQGSEATYESGFVIDKFPISRPNLTFSTLTVSNMSPEDSSIYLCSVFPGQMNTEAFFGQGTRLTVV.

The chain carries TRBV7-7 and TRBJ2-3; D possibly corresponds to TRBD1 (5 bases). The germline CDR1 and CDR2 sequences are SSHAT and FNYEAQ (reference sequence). Trimming took 0 bases from V and 7 from J, leaving 8 bases between them. CDR3 length: 13 amino acids. The CDR3 region is CASSLAQGNTQYF. The CDR3 DNA follows: TGTGCCAGCAGCTTAGCGCAGGGAAATACGCAGTATTTT.

The chain combines TRBV7-2 with TRBJ2-1, with D tentatively TRBD2 (6 bases). The CDR3 covers 15 residues. Per the germline V gene, CDR1 is SGHTA and CDR2 is FQGNSA. The V end lost 5 bases, the J end lost 3 bases, and 14 bases lay between the germline ends. CDR3 sequence (DNA): TGTGCCAGCAGCCAAAGGACGGGAGTCTACAATGAGCAGTTCTTC. This sequence encodes CASSQRTGVYNEQFF.

This chain links TRBV7-9 with TRBJ2-5; 11 bases are shared with TRBD2. The trim removed 0 bases at V and 11 bases at J, leaving 5 bases unmatched. Germline V gene sequence: CDR1 SEHNR, CDR2 FQNEAQ (reference sequence). The CDR3 consists of 14 residues. For the CDR3, the DNA is TGTGCCAGCAGCTTAGCCGGGACTAGCGGAAAGCAGTACTTC. This gives the protein CASSLAGTSGKQYF.

The CDR3 spells CASSPDSNEQFF. Here the CDR3 DNA reads TGTGCCAGCAGCCCAGATTCCAATGAGCAGTTCTTC. V is TRBV11-1 and J is TRBJ2-1, with no clear D. Trimming left V 5 bases short and J 6 bases short, with 8 bases between. The CDR3 length is 12 residues. CDR1 SGHAT and CDR2 FQDESV come from the germline V gene (reference sequence).

Regarding this clone: An end of the junction differs from the germline gene, which may be a read error. V gene TRBV7-9 combines with J gene TRBJ2-3; D may be TRBD2 (6 bases). This CDR3 is built from 17 residues. Germline V gives CDR1 SEHNR, CDR2 FQNEAQ (reference sequence). The CDR3, as DNA: TGTTCCAGCAGCTTAGGTCGGTTAGGGGCGGGGTCAGATACGCAGTATTTT. As protein: CSSSLGRLGAGSDTQYF.

The V call is TRBV4-3, the J call TRBJ2-6; no reliable D call. The V gene lost 4 bases and the J gene lost 0 bases, with 16 bases spanning the gap. Germline CDR1 and CDR2: LGHNA and YSLEER. The CDR3 has 18 amino acids. The chain's CDR3 is CASSLDPPSGSGANVLTF. In DNA form, the CDR3 reads TGCGCCAGCAGCCTAGACCCTCCCTCGGGCTCTGGGGCCAACGTCCTGACTTTC.